The T cell receptor (beta chain) under discussion was sequenced for a study of blood T cell repertoires in COVID-19. Across the whole study: Both acute and convalescent COVID-19 samples were obtained from the United States, Italy and Spain. Sources were T cells, B-cell-depleted T cells, or PBMCs; the material itself was cDNA or gDNA.

Germline assignment: CDR1 LNHDA and CDR2 SQIVND (reference sequence). The CDR3 consists of 14 residues. V was clipped by 0 bases and J by 4 bases, with 9 bases between them. In the original workflow: Estimation of nucleated cell counts relied on the amplification of reference gene primers. Data came from immunoSEQ multiplex PCR; TCRdb stores just in-frame clones and leaves some out. For V, J and clone size, that table is used; D and trimming come from the DNA. In the table there are about 230,000 clones, 81% of which are singletons. This rearrangement joins TRBV19 to TRBJ1-2; possible D gene TRBD1, 5 bases. Source material: peripheral blood. The TCR originated in a woman at least 80 years old with acute or convalescent COVID-19. CDR3 sequence reads: CASSIETGAYGYTF. CDR3 sequence (DNA): TGTGCCAGTAGTATAGAAACAGGTGCCTATGGCTACACCTTC.